These T cell receptor beta chains were read from a single sample in a study of beta chain features in type 1 diabetes. Profiling relied on immunoSEQ multiplex PCR, and the TCRdb table lists in-frame clones only, not all of them. Here the sample spans about 450,000 clones, over 9.5% being singletons. The sequenced sample was naive CD4+ T cells from blood. The receptors shown here come from a woman in her late teens or twenties in good health. Each CDR3 is given with its conserved first and last residue. The order of the fields is D gene, clone size, J gene, V gene, CDR3 protein, CDR3 DNA. D genes are given only for firm matches. Clone size is given for some rows only: seen once, a few or many times, or a class if the clone is expanded.

-	-	TRBJ2-1	TRBV9	CASSVGDWVGEQFF	TGTGCCAGCAGCGTAGGGGACTGGGTCGGTGAGCAGTTCTTC
TRBD1	-	TRBJ2-2	TRBV29-1	CSVETGGLTGELFF	TGCAGCGTCGAGACAGGGGGGTTGACCGGGGAGCTGTTTTTT
TRBD1	few	TRBJ2-7	TRBV7-9	CASSVTGFEQYF	TGTGCCAGCAGCGTGACAGGGTTCGAGCAGTACTTC
-	-	TRBJ2-6	TRBV5-1	CASRVGSGANVLTF	TGCGCCAGCAGGGTCGGATCTGGGGCCAACGTCCTGACTTTC
-	few	TRBJ1-1	TRBV28	CASSLVNLNTEAFF	TGTGCCAGCAGTTTGGTGAACCTGAACACTGAAGCTTTCTTT
-	few	TRBJ2-3	TRBV7-3	CASSERVTDTQYF	TGTGCCAGCAGTGAGCGGGTGACAGATACGCAGTATTTT
-	-	TRBJ2-4	TRBV6-5	CASSYRQATANIQYF	TGTGCCAGCAGTTACCGTCAAGCGACAGCAAACATTCAGTACTTC
TRBD1	-	TRBJ2-5	TRBV7-8	CASSPTTGEETQYF	TGTGCCAGCAGCCCAACTACAGGGGAAGAGACCCAGTACTTC
-	-	TRBJ2-3	TRBV7-3	CASSSYSADTQYF	TGTGCCAGCAGCTCGTATAGCGCAGATACGCAGTATTTT
TRBD1	-	TRBJ1-5	TRBV7-2	CASSLGTGNQPQHF	TGTGCCAGCAGCCTCGGGACAGGCAATCAGCCCCAGCATTTT
-	-	TRBJ2-3	TRBV11-2	CASSSWRRTVDTQYF	TGTGCCAGCAGCTCGTGGCGGAGAACGGTCGATACGCAGTATTTT
TRBD1	few	TRBJ2-5	TRBV7-2	CASSLRSTGTEYQETQYF	TGTGCCAGCAGCTTAAGGTCAACCGGGACAGAGTACCAAGAGACCCAGTACTTC
-	few	TRBJ1-4	TRBV7-9	CASSLEGIGEKLFF	TGTGCCAGCAGCTTAGAGGGTATAGGTGAAAAACTGTTTTTT
-	few	TRBJ2-4	TRBV11-2	CASSRGGLNIQYF	TGTGCCAGCAGCCGAGGGGGGCTAAACATTCAGTACTTC
-	-	TRBJ1-2	TRBV7-8	CASLPGGVSYGYTF	TGTGCCAGCCTGCCGGGGGGCGTCAGCTATGGCTACACCTTC
-	-	TRBJ2-6	TRBV29-1	CSVGAYRSGANVLTF	TGCAGCGTTGGGGCGTACCGCTCTGGGGCCAACGTCCTGACTTTC
-	few	TRBJ1-4	TRBV29-1	CSGIALGSDEKLFF	TGCAGCGGGATCGCCCTCGGGTCGGATGAAAAACTGTTTTTT
-	-	TRBJ1-2	TRBV29-1	CSADAGARYYTF	TGCAGCGCTGATGCAGGGGCTCGATACTACACCTTC